These T cell receptor beta chains were read from a single sample in a study of control samples from healthy donors and cancer patients. Generated by immunoSEQ multiplex PCR, the TCRdb table keeps only in-frame clones and is missing some. This table holds about 80,000 clones, about 79% found once. The material sequenced was PBMCs. The receptors here all came from a man in his 60s with head and neck cancer. Each CDR3 is given with its conserved first and last residue. Fields, in order: J gene, D gene, clone size, V gene, CDR3 protein, CDR3 DNA. D genes are given only for firm matches. Rows give clone size only sometimes, using once, few, many, or a class for an expanded clone.

>TRBJ1-5|.|.|TRBV2
CASSATQGQPQHF
TGTGCCAGCAGTGCGACCCAGGGTCAGCCCCAGCATTTT
>TRBJ1-6|.|few|TRBV19
CASRTGLYNSPLHF
TGTGCCAGTAGGACGGGACTGTATAATTCACCCCTCCACTTT
>TRBJ2-7|TRBD1|once|TRBV5-6
CASSLGDSAHEQYF
TGTGCCAGCAGCCTCGGGGACAGTGCCCACGAGCAGTACTTC
>TRBJ2-1|.|.|TRBV7-9
CASSLIKLPSIYNEQFF
TGTGCCAGCAGCTTAATAAAACTACCCTCAATCTACAATGAGCAGTTCTTC
>TRBJ1-2|.|.|TRBV7-9
CASSLAGGHYGYTF
TGTGCCAGCAGCTTAGCGGGCGGACACTATGGCTACACCTTC
>TRBJ2-5|.|.|TRBV30
CAWSVRQGLQETQYF
TGTGCCTGGAGTGTACGCCAGGGGCTACAAGAGACCCAGTACTTC
>TRBJ2-4|.|.|TRBV19
CASSITLGRIQYF
TGTGCCAGTAGTATTACGCTAGGGCGCATTCAGTACTTC
>TRBJ2-3|.|.|TRBV6-5
CASRPAPWIDTQYF
TGTGCCAGCAGGCCGGCCCCTTGGATAGATACGCAGTATTTT
>TRBJ2-1|TRBD1|.|TRBV2
CASSGTGGAYNEQFF
TGTGCCAGCAGCGGGACAGGGGGCGCCTACAATGAGCAGTTCTTC
>TRBJ1-1|.|.|TRBV6-5
CASRRDGNTEAFF
TGTGCCAGCAGGCGCGACGGGAACACTGAAGCTTTCTTT
>TRBJ2-3|TRBD1|.|TRBV2
CASRTGQGLGTDTQYF
TGTGCCAGCAGAACGGGACAGGGTTTAGGTACAGATACGCAGTATTTT
>TRBJ2-1|.|.|TRBV4-2
CASSQGRAAGMAPSSYNEQFF
TGTGCCAGCAGCCAAGGTAGGGCTGCGGGGATGGCTCCGAGCTCCTACAATGAGCAGTTCTTC
>TRBJ2-1|TRBD2|.|TRBV11-2
CASSLARGLAGDNEQFF
TGTGCCAGCAGCTTAGCCAGGGGACTAGCGGGAGACAATGAGCAGTTCTTC
>TRBJ2-2|.|few|TRBV5-1
CASSLTLATGELFF
TGCGCCAGCAGCTTAACCCTAGCTACCGGGGAGCTGTTTTTT
>TRBJ1-5|.|.|TRBV6-1
CASSEALKDQPQHF
TGTGCCAGCAGTGAAGCGCTGAAGGATCAGCCCCAGCATTTT
>TRBJ2-3|.|.|TRBV24-1
CATSDFRREYF
TGTGCCACCAGTGATTTTCGGAGGGAGTATTTT
>TRBJ2-7|TRBD2|.|TRBV28
CASSSGLAGSSGPLEQYF
TGTGCCAGCAGTTCCGGACTAGCGGGCTCTTCCGGGCCCCTCGAGCAGTACTTC
>TRBJ2-3|TRBD1|.|TRBV12-3/TRBV12-4
CASSRDRADTQYF
TGTGCCAGCAGTCGGGACAGGGCGGATACGCAGTATTTT
>TRBJ2-7|TRBD1|.|TRBV3-1/TRBV3-2
CASSQDRGTGSYEQYF
TGTGCCAGCAGCCAAGATAGGGGGACAGGATCCTACGAGCAGTACTTC
>TRBJ2-1|TRBD2|.|TRBV6-1
CASSEAIGRGVF
TGTGCCAGCAGTGAAGCTATCGGCCGGGGGGTCTTC
>TRBJ1-5|.|.|TRBV5-6
CASSLAVTAQPQHF
TGTGCCAGCAGCTTGGCGGTCACGGCCCAGCCCCAGCATTTT
>TRBJ2-1|.|.|TRBV10-3
CATRRYNEQFF
TGTGCCACCCGTAGATACAATGAGCAGTTCTTC
>TRBJ1-5|.|.|TRBV28
CASSPGDSNQPQHF
TGTGCCAGCAGCCCGGGAGATAGCAATCAGCCCCAGCATTTT
>TRBJ1-6|TRBD1|.|TRBV7-9
CASSPQGQGASSPLHF
TGTGCCAGCAGCCCACAAGGACAGGGGGCGAGTTCACCCCTCCACTTT
>TRBJ2-7|TRBD2|.|TRBV7-9
CASSHGTSSYEQYF
TGTGCCAGCAGCCATGGGACTAGCAGCTACGAGCAGTACTTC
>TRBJ2-5|.|.|TRBV6-1
CASSEGRGGSQYF
TGTGCCAGCAGTGAGGGCAGGGGCGGGTCCCAGTACTTC
>TRBJ2-3|TRBD2|.|TRBV29-1
CSVEVLAGVGTDTQYF
TGCAGCGTTGAGGTTCTAGCGGGAGTCGGTACAGATACGCAGTATTTT
>TRBJ1-2|.|.|TRBV18
CASLRDNSEYGYTF
TGTGCCAGCCTCCGGGACAACTCGGAATATGGCTACACCTTC